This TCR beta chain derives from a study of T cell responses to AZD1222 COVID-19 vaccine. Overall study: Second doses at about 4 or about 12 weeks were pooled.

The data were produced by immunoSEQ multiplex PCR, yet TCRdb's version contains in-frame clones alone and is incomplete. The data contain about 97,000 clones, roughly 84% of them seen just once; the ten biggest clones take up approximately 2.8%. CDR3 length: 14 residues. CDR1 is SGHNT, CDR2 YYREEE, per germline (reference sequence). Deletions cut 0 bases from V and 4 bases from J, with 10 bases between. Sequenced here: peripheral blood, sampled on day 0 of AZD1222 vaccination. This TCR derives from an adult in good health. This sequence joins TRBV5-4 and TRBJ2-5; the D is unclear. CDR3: CASSLGEGLETQYF. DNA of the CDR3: TGTGCCAGCAGCTTGGGAGAAGGGCTAGAGACCCAGTACTTC.